Listed below are T cell receptor beta chains from one sample, sequenced in a study of control samples from healthy donors and cancer patients. Clones were read by immunoSEQ multiplex PCR, and TCRdb kept only the in-frame ones, dropping some. The sample records approximately 100,000 clones, 88% being singletons. The source material was blood. The receptors here all came from a young man in good health. CDR3s include the opening cysteine and the closing phenylalanine or tryptophan. D genes are given only for firm matches. A row's size may be missing; if present it is once, few, many or a size class.

v_gene,abundance,j_gene,d_gene,CDR3nt,CDR3aa
TRBV15,few,TRBJ2-2,TRBD2,TGTGCCACCAGCTCTAAAGCGGGGCCGAACACCGGGGAGCTGTTTTTT,CATSSKAGPNTGELFF
TRBV5-1,.,TRBJ1-6,TRBD1,TGCGCCAGCAGCTTGGGGGACAGGAGCTCCTATAATTCACCCCTCCACTTT,CASSLGDRSSYNSPLHF
TRBV4-3,once,TRBJ1-2,.,TGCGCCAGCAGCCCTACTGGAACTTTTGGCTACACCTTC,CASSPTGTFGYTF
TRBV19,.,TRBJ1-6,.,TGTGCCAGTAGTCCAGGACTTGTCTCCTATAATTCACCCCTCCACTTT,CASSPGLVSYNSPLHF
TRBV28,.,TRBJ2-7,TRBD2,TGTGCCAGCAGCTCCGGGACTAGCGGGGGTGGCTCCTACGAGCAGTACTTC,CASSSGTSGGGSYEQYF
TRBV10-3,.,TRBJ2-5,.,TGTGCCATCAGTGAGATGGAGACCCAGTACTTC,CAISEMETQYF
TRBV28,.,TRBJ2-2,.,TGTGCCAGCAACACGCCTGCCTGGGGCCCCGGGGAGCTGTTTTTT,CASNTPAWGPGELFF
TRBV5-6,.,TRBJ2-7,.,TGTGCCAGCAGCTTGTGGAATTCCTACGAGCAGTACTTC,CASSLWNSYEQYF
TRBV18,.,TRBJ2-3,TRBD2,TGTGCCAGCTCACCTGGACTAGCGGGCACAGATACGCAGTATTTT,CASSPGLAGTDTQYF
TRBV4-3,.,TRBJ1-4,.,TGCGCCAGCAGCCAGCGACCTCCTACGGATAATGAAAAACTGTTTTTT,CASSQRPPTDNEKLFF
TRBV24-1,.,TRBJ1-2,.,TGTGCCACCAGTGATTTCGTCTATGGCTACACCTTC,CATSDFVYGYTF
TRBV11-3,.,TRBJ2-1,TRBD2,TGTGCCAGCAGCTTATCTATAGGACTAGCGGGAGTCAGGGCCAATGAGCAGTTCTTC,CASSLSIGLAGVRANEQFF
TRBV4-2,.,TRBJ2-1,TRBD2,TGTGCCAGCAGCCAAGATTCGACTAGCGGGCCCTACAATGAGCAGTTCTTC,CASSQDSTSGPYNEQFF
TRBV18,few,TRBJ1-5,TRBD1,TGTGCCAGCTCACCACGCCAGGGGGCCGGTCAGCCCCAGCATTTT,CASSPRQGAGQPQHF
TRBV3-1/TRBV3-2,.,TRBJ2-1,TRBD1,TGTGCCAGCAGCCGGGACAGGCGCAATGAGCAGTTCTTC,CASSRDRRNEQFF
TRBV30,.,TRBJ2-7,.,TGTGCCTGGAACCCCCAGGGATCCCTTGCCTACGAGCAGTACTTC,CAWNPQGSLAYEQYF
TRBV19,.,TRBJ2-7,TRBD1,TGTGCCAGTAGTGTTGGGACAGAAGCCTACGAGCAGTACTTC,CASSVGTEAYEQYF
TRBV19,.,TRBJ1-1,TRBD1,TGTGCCAGTAAAAACCGGGACAGGGAGAACACTGAAGCTTTCTTT,CASKNRDRENTEAFF
TRBV2,.,TRBJ1-5,.,TGTGCCAGCAGAAGGGGAGATCAGCCCCAGCATTTT,CASRRGDQPQHF
TRBV19,.,TRBJ1-1,.,TGTGCCAGTAGTAGAACTGGTGGGGGCCACACTGAAGCTTTCTTT,CASSRTGGGHTEAFF
TRBV29-1,.,TRBJ2-1,TRBD2,TGCAGCGTTGACGGGACTAGCGGTTACAATGAGCAGTTCTTC,CSVDGTSGYNEQFF
TRBV20-1,.,TRBJ2-7,.,TGCAGTGCTAGTCACATCACCTCCTACGAGCAGTACTTC,CSASHITSYEQYF
TRBV5-1,.,TRBJ2-7,.,TGCGCCAGCCGCCTTACGGGTTCCTACGAGCAGTACTTC,CASRLTGSYEQYF
TRBV5-1,.,TRBJ2-7,.,TGCGCCAGCCGACTAAGCGGGACAGTAACCTACGAGCAGTACTTC,CASRLSGTVTYEQYF
TRBV9,.,TRBJ2-1,TRBD2,TGTGCCAGCAGCGTAGGTGGGACTAGCGGGGATGAGCAGTTCTTC,CASSVGGTSGDEQFF
TRBV5-1,.,TRBJ1-2,.,TGCGCCAGCAGCTTGGCTGGGCTTTCTAACTATGGCTACACCTTC,CASSLAGLSNYGYTF
TRBV28,.,TRBJ2-1,.,TGTGCCACCACGCACCCCTACTCCTACAATGAGCAGTTCTTC,CATTHPYSYNEQFF
TRBV5-1,.,TRBJ2-3,.,TGCGCCAGCAGCGGGGGATTTACAAACGAAATACGACAGTATTTT,CASSGGFTNEIRQYF
TRBV25-1,.,TRBJ1-1,.,TGTGCCAGCAGTGAATACGGAGGGGCTGAAGCTTTCTTT,CASSEYGGAEAFF
TRBV10-3,.,TRBJ2-7,TRBD2,TGTGCCATCAGTGCGAGCGGGAGCTTCTACGAGCAGTACTTC,CAISASGSFYEQYF
TRBV3-1/TRBV3-2,.,TRBJ2-7,.,TGTGCCAGCAGCCAAGGGTTCGGGACTTTTAGGGGGCCCTACGAGCAGTACTTC,CASSQGFGTFRGPYEQYF
TRBV5-1,.,TRBJ2-3,.,TGCGCCAGCAGCTCTGGATTGACACGTAGCACAGATACGCAGTATTTT,CASSSGLTRSTDTQYF
TRBV5-1,.,TRBJ2-3,.,TGCGCCAGCAGCTTGGGACTGAACACAGATACGCAGTATTTT,CASSLGLNTDTQYF
TRBV21-1,.,TRBJ2-7,.,TGTGCCAGCAGCAAAGCCTGGAGGGGGGCCTCCTACGAGCAGTACTTC,CASSKAWRGASYEQYF
TRBV5-1,.,TRBJ1-4,.,TGCGCCAGCAGCGGCCCAGGGGCGAATGAAAAACTGTTTTTT,CASSGPGANEKLFF
TRBV29-1,.,TRBJ1-5,.,TGCAGCGTTGTGGTTGGGGGGTCGCCCCAGCATTTT,CSVVVGGSPQHF
TRBV6-2/TRBV6-3,.,TRBJ2-2,TRBD1,TGTGCCAGCAGTTACTATGGGACAGGGGCGAACACCGGGGAGCTGTTTTTT,CASSYYGTGANTGELFF
TRBV27,.,TRBJ1-1,.,TGTGCCAGCAGCCTAGGACAGAACACTGAAGCTTTCTTT,CASSLGQNTEAFF
TRBV7-9,.,TRBJ2-1,TRBD2,TGTGCCAGCAGCTTAGTTTTAGCGGGAGGCAATGAGCAGTTCTTC,CASSLVLAGGNEQFF
TRBV9,.,TRBJ2-1,TRBD2,TGTGCCAGCAGCGGCGGGGGGGCCGGGGGGCCCCACAATGAGCAGTTCTTC,CASSGGGAGGPHNEQFF
TRBV27,.,TRBJ2-7,TRBD2,TGTGCCAGCAGTTTATCGAGCGGGGGGGCAGAAACCTACGAGCAGTACTTC,CASSLSSGGAETYEQYF
TRBV3-1/TRBV3-2,.,TRBJ2-1,.,TGTGCCAGCAGCCAGTCATACAATGAGCAGTTCTTC,CASSQSYNEQFF